The clone carrying this T cell receptor (beta chain) was seen once. A much larger clone is a single base away; this may be a read error. The record originates from a study of blood T cells in healthy people across ages. V lost 2 bases, J lost 7 bases, and 9 bases lay in between. CDR3 length: 11 amino acids. CDR1 and CDR2 (germline): SQVTM, ANQGSEA. With a J-beta primer mix and a sample-barcoded 5' primer, a second PCR ran about 7 to 12 cycles. TCRdb analysed the 5' RACE reads with MiXCR anew, one entry per CDR3 protein. The sample lists some 1.1 million distinct CDR3 sequences, roughly two fifths occurring once.

The source of this sequence is a man younger than 35 in good health. Sequencing used blood. This chain uses TRBV29-1 with TRBJ2-7, with D hard to call. The CDR3 region has the DNA TGCAGCGTTGAAATCTACAATGAGCAGTACTTC. As protein: CSVEIYNEQYF.